The clone carrying this TCR beta chain was observed a few times. What it binds is unknown. The same CDR3 arises from other DNA sequences in this sample as well. The sample belongs to a study of beta chain features in type 1 diabetes. Study conclusions and caveats: Among type 1 diabetes patients, VDJ junctions had fewer insertions and more deletions. Moderate yet significant TCRB CDR3 shortening was seen in Type 1 diabetes patients in all four CD4+ subsets.

Central memory, naive, regulatory and stem cell-like memory CD4+ cells were sorted by CD45RO/CCR7/CD25/CD127/CD95/CD27. Expressed TCRB transcripts got sequenced, as all isolated RNA was reverse transcribed. Sequencing used immunoSEQ multiplex PCR; TCRdb keeps in-frame clones, though not all of them. The data hold roughly 340,000 clones, with about 12% observed a single time. This sequence originates from a woman between 18 and 29 years old with type 1 diabetes. The sample comprised naive CD4+ T cells from blood.

The CDR3 is CASSRDTSTDTQYF. The CDR3, as DNA: TGCGCCAGCAGCCGGGACACGAGCACAGATACGCAGTATTTT. This chain connects TRBV5-1 to TRBJ2-3; a weak D match, TRBD1 (6 bases). Germline V CDR1 and CDR2: SGHRS, YFSETQ. With 4 bases removed from V and 0 bases from J, the gap between germline ends came to 9 bases. The CDR3 consists of 14 residues.